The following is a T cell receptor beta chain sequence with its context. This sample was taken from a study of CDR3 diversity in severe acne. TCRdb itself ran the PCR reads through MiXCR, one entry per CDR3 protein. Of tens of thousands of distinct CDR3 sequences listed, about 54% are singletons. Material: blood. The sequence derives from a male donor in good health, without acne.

The CDR3 region has the DNA TGTGCCAGCAGTCCCGGGACAGGGCCCACTGAAGCTTTCTTT. Amino acids: CASSPGTGPTEAFF. This rearrangement joins TRBV19 to TRBJ1-1; 9 bases fit TRBD1. The germline gives CDR1 LNHDA, CDR2 SQIVND (reference sequence). The V segment lost 9 bases and the J segment 4 bases; nucleotides outside the gene matches: 9. This CDR3 comprises 14 residues.